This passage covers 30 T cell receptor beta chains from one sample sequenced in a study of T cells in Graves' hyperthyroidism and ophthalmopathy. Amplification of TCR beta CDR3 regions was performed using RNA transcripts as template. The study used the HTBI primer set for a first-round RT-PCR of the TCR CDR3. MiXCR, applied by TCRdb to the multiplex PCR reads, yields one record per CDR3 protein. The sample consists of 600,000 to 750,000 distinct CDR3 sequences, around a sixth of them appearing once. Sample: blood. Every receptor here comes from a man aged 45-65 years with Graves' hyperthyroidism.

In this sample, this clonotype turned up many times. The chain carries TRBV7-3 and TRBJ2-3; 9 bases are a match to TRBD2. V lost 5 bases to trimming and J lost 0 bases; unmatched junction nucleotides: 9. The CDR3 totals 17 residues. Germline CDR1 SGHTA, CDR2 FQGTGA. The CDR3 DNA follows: TGTGCCAGCAGCCCCGACTCTAGCGGGATTAGCACAGATACGCAGTATTTT. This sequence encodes CASSPDSSGISTDTQYF.

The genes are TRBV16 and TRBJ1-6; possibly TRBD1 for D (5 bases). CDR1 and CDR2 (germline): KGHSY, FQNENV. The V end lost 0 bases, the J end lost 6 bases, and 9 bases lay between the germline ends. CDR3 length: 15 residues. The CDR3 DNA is TGTGCCAGCAGCCAATCGACAGCGAGTAATTCACCCCTCCACTTT. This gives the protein CASSQSTASNSPLHF.

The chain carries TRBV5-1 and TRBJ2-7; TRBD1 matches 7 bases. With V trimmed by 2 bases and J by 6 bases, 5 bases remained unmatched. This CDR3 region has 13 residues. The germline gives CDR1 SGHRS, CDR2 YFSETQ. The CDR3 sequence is CASSFEGAVEQYF. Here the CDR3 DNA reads TGCGCCAGCAGCTTCGAGGGGGCGGTCGAGCAGTACTTC.

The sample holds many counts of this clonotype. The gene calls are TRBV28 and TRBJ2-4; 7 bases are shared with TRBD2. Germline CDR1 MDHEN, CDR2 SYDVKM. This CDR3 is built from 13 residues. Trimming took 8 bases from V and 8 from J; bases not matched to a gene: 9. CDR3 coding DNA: TGTGCCAGCCGCCGGGCAGGGAGGGACATTCAGTACTTC. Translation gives CASRRAGRDIQYF.

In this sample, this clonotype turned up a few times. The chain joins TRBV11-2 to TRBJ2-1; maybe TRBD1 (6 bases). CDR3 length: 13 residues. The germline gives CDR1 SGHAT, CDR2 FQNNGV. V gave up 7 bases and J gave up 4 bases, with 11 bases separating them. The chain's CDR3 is CASNRVEYNEQFF. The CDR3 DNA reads TGTGCCAGCAACAGGGTAGAATACAATGAGCAGTTCTTC.

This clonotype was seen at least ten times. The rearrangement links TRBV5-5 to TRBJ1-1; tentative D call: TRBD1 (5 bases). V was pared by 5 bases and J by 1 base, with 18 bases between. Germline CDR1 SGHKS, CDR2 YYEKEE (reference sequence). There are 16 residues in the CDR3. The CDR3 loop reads CASSLGGAVANTEAFF. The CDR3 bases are TGTGCCAGCAGTCTTGGAGGGGCAGTAGCGAACACTGAAGCTTTCTTT.

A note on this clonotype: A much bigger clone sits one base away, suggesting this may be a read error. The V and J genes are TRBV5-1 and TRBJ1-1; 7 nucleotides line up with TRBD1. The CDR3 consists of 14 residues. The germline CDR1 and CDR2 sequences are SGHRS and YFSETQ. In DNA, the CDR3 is TGCGCCAGCGCAAAGGGGGCGGTGAACGCTGAAGCTTTCTTT. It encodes CASAKGAVNAEAFF.

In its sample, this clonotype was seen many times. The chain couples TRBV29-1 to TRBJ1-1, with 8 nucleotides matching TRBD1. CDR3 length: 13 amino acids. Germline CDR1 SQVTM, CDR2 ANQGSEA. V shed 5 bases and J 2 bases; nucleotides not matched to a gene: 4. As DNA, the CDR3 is TGCAGCGTTCTTGGACAGGGCAACACTGAAGCTTTCTTT. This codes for CSVLGQGNTEAFF. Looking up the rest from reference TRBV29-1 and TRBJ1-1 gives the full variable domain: SAVISQKPSRDICQRGTSLTIQCQVDSQVTMMFWYRQQPGQSLTLIATANQGSEATYESGFVIDKFPISRPNLTFSTLTVSNMSPEDSSIYLCSVLGQGNTEAFFGQGTRLTVV.

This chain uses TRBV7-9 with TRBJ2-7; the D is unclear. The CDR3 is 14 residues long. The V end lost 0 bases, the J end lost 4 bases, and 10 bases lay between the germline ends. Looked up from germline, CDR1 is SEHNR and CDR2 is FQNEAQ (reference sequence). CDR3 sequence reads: CASSLADGVYEQYF. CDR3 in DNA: TGTGCCAGCAGCTTAGCAGATGGGGTTTACGAGCAGTACTTC.

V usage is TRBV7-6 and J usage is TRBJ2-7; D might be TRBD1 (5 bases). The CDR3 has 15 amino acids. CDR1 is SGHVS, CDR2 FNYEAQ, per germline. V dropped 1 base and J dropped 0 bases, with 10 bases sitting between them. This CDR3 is CASSLDPGPSYEQYF. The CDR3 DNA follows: TGTGCCAGCAGCTTAGATCCAGGGCCCTCCTACGAGCAGTACTTC.

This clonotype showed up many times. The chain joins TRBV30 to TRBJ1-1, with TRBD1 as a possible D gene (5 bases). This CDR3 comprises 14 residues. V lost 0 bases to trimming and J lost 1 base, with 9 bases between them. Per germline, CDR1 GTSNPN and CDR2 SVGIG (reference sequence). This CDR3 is CAWSVWGGNTEAFF. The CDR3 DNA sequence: TGTGCCTGGAGTGTATGGGGGGGGAACACTGAAGCTTTCTTT.

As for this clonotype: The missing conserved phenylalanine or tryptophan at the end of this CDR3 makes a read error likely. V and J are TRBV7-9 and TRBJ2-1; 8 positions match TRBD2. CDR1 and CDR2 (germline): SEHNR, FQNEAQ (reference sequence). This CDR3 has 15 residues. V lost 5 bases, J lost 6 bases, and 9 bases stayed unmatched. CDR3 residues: CASSGGLGLFNEQFS. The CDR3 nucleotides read TGTGCCAGCAGCGGGGGACTAGGTTTGTTCAATGAGCAGTTCTCC.

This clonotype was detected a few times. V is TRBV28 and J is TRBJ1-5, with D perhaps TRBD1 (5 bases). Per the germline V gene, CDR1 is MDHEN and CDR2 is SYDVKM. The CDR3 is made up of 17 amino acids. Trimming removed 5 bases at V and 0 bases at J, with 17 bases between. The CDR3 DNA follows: TGTGCCAGCAGTCCCGTCCTGGGACTCCCTAGCAATCAGCCCCAGCATTTT. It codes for CASSPVLGLPSNQPQHF.

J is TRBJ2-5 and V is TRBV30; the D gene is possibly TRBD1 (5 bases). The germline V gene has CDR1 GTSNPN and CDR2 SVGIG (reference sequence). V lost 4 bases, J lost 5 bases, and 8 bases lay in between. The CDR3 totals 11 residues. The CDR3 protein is CAWKRGETQYF. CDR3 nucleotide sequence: TGTGCCTGGAAAAGGGGTGAGACCCAGTACTTC.

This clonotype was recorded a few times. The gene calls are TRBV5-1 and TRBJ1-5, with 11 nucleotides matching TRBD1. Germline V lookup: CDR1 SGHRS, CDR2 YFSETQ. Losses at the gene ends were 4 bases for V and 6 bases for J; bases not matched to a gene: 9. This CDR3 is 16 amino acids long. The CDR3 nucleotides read TGCGCCAGCAGCCCAACCGGGACAGGGGGTATTCAGCCCCAGCATTTT. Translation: CASSPTGTGGIQPQHF.

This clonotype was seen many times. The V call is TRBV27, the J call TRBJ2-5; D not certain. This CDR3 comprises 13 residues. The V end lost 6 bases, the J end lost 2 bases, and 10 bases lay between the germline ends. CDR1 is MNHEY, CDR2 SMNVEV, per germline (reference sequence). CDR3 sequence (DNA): TGTGCCAGCAGCAACGGGCTACAAGAGACCCAGTACTTC. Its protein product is CASSNGLQETQYF.

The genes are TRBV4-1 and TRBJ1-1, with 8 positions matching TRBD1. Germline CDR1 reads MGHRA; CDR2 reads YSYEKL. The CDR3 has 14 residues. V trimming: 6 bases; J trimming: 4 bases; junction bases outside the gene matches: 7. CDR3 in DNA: TGCGCCAGCAGGGACAGGGTCGTTTCCACTGAAGCTTTCTTT. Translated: CASRDRVVSTEAFF.

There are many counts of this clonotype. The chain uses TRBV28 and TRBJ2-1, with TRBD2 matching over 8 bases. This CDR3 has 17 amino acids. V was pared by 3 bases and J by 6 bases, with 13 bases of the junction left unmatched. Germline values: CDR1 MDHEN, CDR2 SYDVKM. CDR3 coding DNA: TGTGCCAGCAGTTTGTTACTAGCGGCGGGTTTAGGCAATGAGCAGTTCTTC. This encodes CASSLLLAAGLGNEQFF.

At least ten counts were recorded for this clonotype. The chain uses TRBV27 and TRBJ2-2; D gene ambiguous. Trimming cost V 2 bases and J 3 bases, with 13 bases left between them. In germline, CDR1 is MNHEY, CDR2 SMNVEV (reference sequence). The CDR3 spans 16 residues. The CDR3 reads CASSLGDPLDTGELFF. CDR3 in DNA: TGTGCCAGCAGTTTAGGGGATCCTTTGGACACCGGGGAGCTGTTTTTT.

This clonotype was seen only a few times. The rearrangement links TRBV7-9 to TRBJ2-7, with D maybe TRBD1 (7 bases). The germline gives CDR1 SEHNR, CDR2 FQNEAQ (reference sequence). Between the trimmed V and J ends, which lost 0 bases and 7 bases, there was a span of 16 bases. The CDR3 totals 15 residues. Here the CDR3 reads CASSLALPGGREQYF. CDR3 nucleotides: TGTGCCAGCAGCTTAGCTTTGCCAGGGGGGCGAGAGCAGTACTTC.

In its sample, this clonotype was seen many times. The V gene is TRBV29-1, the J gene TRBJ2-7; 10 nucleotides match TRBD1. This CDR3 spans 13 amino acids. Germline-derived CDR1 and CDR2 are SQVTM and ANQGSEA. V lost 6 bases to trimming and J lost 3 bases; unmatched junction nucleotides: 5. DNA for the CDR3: TGCAGCGTCAGCGGGACAGGGGACTACGAGCAGTACTTC. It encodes CSVSGTGDYEQYF.

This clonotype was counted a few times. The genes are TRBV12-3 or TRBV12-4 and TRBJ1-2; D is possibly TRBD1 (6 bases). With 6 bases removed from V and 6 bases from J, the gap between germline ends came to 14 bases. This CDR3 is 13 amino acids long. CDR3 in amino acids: CASSSRGAHGYTF. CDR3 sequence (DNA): TGTGCCAGCAGCTCACGGGGGGCGCATGGCTACACCTTC.

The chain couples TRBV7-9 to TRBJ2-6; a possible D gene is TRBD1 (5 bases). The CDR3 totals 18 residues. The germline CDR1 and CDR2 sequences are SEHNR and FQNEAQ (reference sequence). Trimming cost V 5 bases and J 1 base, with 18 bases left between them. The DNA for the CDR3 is TGTGCCAGCAGCCTAGGTCACAGGCCGAGGTCTGGGGCCAACGTCCTGACTTTC. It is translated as CASSLGHRPRSGANVLTF.

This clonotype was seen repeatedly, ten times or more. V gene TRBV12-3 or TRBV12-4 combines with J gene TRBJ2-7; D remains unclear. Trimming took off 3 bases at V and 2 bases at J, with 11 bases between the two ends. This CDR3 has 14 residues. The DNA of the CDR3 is TGTGCCAGCAGTTTTAGTCACACAGCCTACGAGCAGTACTTC. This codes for CASSFSHTAYEQYF.

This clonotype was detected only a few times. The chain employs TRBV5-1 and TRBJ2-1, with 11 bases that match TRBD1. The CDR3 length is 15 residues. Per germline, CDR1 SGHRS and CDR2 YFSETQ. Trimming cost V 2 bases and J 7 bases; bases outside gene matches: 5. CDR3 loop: CASSLMDRGLNEQFF. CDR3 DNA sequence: TGCGCCAGCAGCTTAATGGACAGGGGGCTGAATGAGCAGTTCTTC.

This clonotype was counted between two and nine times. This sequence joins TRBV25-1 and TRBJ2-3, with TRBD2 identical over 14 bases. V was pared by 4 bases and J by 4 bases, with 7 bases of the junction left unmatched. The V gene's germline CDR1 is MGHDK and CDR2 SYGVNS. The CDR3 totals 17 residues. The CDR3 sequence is CASSARLAGGSADTQYF. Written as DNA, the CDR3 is TGTGCCAGCAGTGCTAGACTAGCGGGAGGGTCAGCAGATACGCAGTATTTT.

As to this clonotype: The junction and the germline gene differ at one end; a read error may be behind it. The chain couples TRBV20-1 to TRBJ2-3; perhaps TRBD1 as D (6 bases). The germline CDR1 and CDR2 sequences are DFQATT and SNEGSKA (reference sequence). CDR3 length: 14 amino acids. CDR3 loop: CSARAGTNTDTQCF. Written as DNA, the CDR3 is TGCAGTGCTAGAGCCGGGACAAACACAGATACCCAGTGTTTT.

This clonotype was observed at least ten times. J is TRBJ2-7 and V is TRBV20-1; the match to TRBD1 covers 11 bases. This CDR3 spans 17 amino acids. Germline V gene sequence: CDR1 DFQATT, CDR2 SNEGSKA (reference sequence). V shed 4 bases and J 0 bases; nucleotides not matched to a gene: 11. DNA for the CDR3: TGCAGTGCTAACGGACAGGGGGCCAGGACGGTCTCCTACGAGCAGTACTTC. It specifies CSANGQGARTVSYEQYF.

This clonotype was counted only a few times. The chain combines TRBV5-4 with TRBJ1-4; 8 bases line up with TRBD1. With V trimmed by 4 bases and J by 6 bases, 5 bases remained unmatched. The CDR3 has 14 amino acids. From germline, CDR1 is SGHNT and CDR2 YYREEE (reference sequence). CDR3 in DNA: TGTGCCAGCAGCGTGGACAGGGAGGATGAAAAACTGTTTTTT. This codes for CASSVDREDEKLFF.

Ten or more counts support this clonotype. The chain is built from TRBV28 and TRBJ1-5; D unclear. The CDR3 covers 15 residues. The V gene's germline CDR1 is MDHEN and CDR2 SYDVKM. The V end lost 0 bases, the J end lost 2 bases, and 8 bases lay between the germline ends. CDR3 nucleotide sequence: TGTGCCAGCAGTTTATGGTTGGGAGGCAATCAGCCCCAGCATTTT. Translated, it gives CASSLWLGGNQPQHF.